The 24 T cell receptor beta chains listed next were all sequenced from one sample in a study of cytomegalovirus exposure and HLA in healthy donors. PCR employed 60 Vbeta and 13 Jbeta primers. Some clones are missing from TCRdb's copy, which holds only in-frame ones; the method was immunoSEQ multiplex PCR. The table shows about 110,000 clones, with roughly 14% occurring only once. Sequencing was done on a sample of PBMCs. The receptors here all came from a woman younger than 30 in good health and CMV-seronegative.

This chain connects TRBV7-8 to TRBJ1-2; D is uncertain. From germline, CDR1 is SGHVS and CDR2 FQNEAQ. This CDR3 contains 14 residues. Between the trimmed V and J ends, which lost 0 bases and 3 bases, there was a span of 8 bases. CDR3 nucleotide sequence: TGTGCCAGCAGCTTAGCTGGCATCGACTATGGCTACACCTTC. Protein sequence: CASSLAGIDYGYTF. Full variable domain (outside the CDR3, taken from reference TRBV7-8 and TRBJ1-2): GAGVSQSPRYKVAKRGQDVALRCDPISGHVSLFWYQQALGQGPEFLTYFQNEAQLDKSGLPSDRFFAERPEGSVSTLKIQRTQQEDSAVYLCASSLAGIDYGYTFGSGTRLTVV.

In its sample, this clone was seen a few times. This CDR3 reads CASSSQGDPPGNTIYF. As DNA, the CDR3 is TGCGCCAGCAGCTCACAGGGAGATCCCCCTGGAAACACCATATATTTT. The chain combines TRBV5-1 with TRBJ1-3; weak D call: TRBD1 (6 bases). CDR1 and CDR2 (germline): SGHRS, YFSETQ. Trimming cost V 3 bases and J 2 bases, with 15 bases left between them. The CDR3 has 16 residues.

The CDR3 protein is CASSVAASDSYEQYF. The DNA of the CDR3 is TGTGCCAGCAGCGTAGCGGCTAGCGACTCCTACGAGCAGTACTTC. The V and J genes are TRBV9 and TRBJ2-7; D is possibly TRBD2 (6 bases). Deletions cut 0 bases from V and 0 bases from J, with 10 bases between. Germline V gene lookup returns CDR1 SGDLS and CDR2 YYNGEE. CDR3 size: 15 residues.

This chain uses TRBV29-1 with TRBJ2-3; a weak D match, TRBD2 (6 bases). The V end was cut by 6 bases, the J end by 2 bases, with 9 bases between. This CDR3 is 12 amino acids long. From germline, CDR1 is SQVTM and CDR2 ANQGSEA. CDR3 sequence: CSVTRPTDTQYF. CDR3 coding DNA: TGCAGCGTGACTAGGCCCACAGATACGCAGTATTTT.

V and J are TRBV19 and TRBJ1-1; TRBD1 aligns across 10 bases. Unmatched junction bases numbered 12, after V lost 8 bases and J lost 3 bases. The CDR3 consists of 16 residues. CDR1 and CDR2 from the germline V gene are LNHDA and SQIVND (reference sequence). DNA for the CDR3: TGTGCCAGTGTGGACAGGGGGGTGGGGTATGACACTGAAGCTTTCTTT. Translated: CASVDRGVGYDTEAFF.

This rearrangement joins TRBV7-9 to TRBJ1-5; no clear D gene. Per the germline V gene, CDR1 is SEHNR and CDR2 is FQNEAQ (reference sequence). Between the trimmed V and J ends, which lost 1 base and 0 bases, there was a span of 7 bases. The CDR3 contains 15 residues. The CDR3 loop is CASSLGGYSNQPQHF. CDR3 nucleotides: TGTGCCAGCAGCTTAGGAGGGTATAGCAATCAGCCCCAGCATTTT.

Only a few counts were recorded for this clone. The rearrangement links TRBV7-2 to TRBJ1-2; D might be TRBD1 (6 bases). The CDR3 is 13 amino acids. V lost 3 bases and J lost 4, with 9 bases in between. Germline assignment: CDR1 SGHTA and CDR2 FQGNSA. The CDR3 nucleotides read TGTGCCAGCAGCTTGACAGGACCCTATGGCTACACCTTC. Amino acid sequence: CASSLTGPYGYTF. The full variable domain, its missing parts supplied by reference TRBV7-2 and TRBJ1-2, is GAGVSQSPSNKVTEKGKDVELRCDPISGHTALYWYRQSLGQGLEFLIYFQGNSAPDKSGLPSDRFSAERTGGSVSTLTIQRTQQEDSAVYLCASSLTGPYGYTFGSGTRLTVV.

This clone has only a few counts. The DNA for the CDR3 is TGCAGCGCAGAAAAGGGAGACTATGGCTACACCTTC. It translates to CSAEKGDYGYTF. The rearrangement joins TRBV29-1 to TRBJ1-2; D gene ambiguous. The CDR3 consists of 12 residues. The V gene lost 7 bases and the J gene lost 3 bases, with 12 bases spanning the gap. CDR1 is SQVTM, CDR2 ANQGSEA, per germline.

This sequence joins TRBV15 and TRBJ2-5; D possibly corresponds to TRBD1 (5 bases). CDR3 length equals 13 residues. Germline-derived CDR1 and CDR2 are LNHNV and YYDKDF (reference sequence). The V end was cut by 5 bases, the J end by 5 bases, with 12 bases between. CDR3 protein: CATSGQGGETQYF. DNA for the CDR3: TGTGCCACCAGCGGCCAGGGTGGGGAGACCCAGTACTTC.

The rearrangement links TRBV13 to TRBJ2-1, with 7 bases identical to TRBD1. Per the germline V gene, CDR1 is PRHDT and CDR2 is FYEKMQ (reference sequence). After removal of 4 bases from V and 6 bases from J, the junction contained 9 bases not matched to a gene. This CDR3 is built from 15 residues. This CDR3 reads CASSSKWDSGNEQFF. CDR3 nucleotides: TGTGCCAGCAGCTCAAAGTGGGACAGTGGCAATGAGCAGTTCTTC.

The chain couples TRBV19 to TRBJ2-2, with 7 bases lining up with TRBD2. The ends lost 6 bases at V and 6 bases at J; junction bases unmatched: 1. From germline, CDR1 is LNHDA and CDR2 SQIVND (reference sequence). CDR3 length equals 12 residues. CDR3 loop: CASRSGAGELFF. The CDR3 bases are TGTGCCAGTAGGAGCGGGGCCGGGGAGCTGTTTTTT.

This sequence joins TRBV9 and TRBJ2-5; maybe TRBD2 (5 bases). Germline lookup yields CDR1 SGDLS and CDR2 YYNGEE. CDR3 length equals 16 residues. Trimming cost V 4 bases and J 1 base, with 17 bases left between them. CDR3 nucleotides: TGTGCCAGCAGCTGGGCGGGCGGACCCCCCCAAGAGACCCAGTACTTC. This gives the protein CASSWAGGPPQETQYF.

This clone turned up a few times. The chain links TRBV18 to TRBJ1-1, with D unclear. This CDR3 is 15 amino acids long. V was clipped by 4 bases and J by 0 bases, with 12 bases between them. Germline lookup yields CDR1 KGHSH and CDR2 LQKENI. CDR3 in DNA: TGTGCCAGCTCACGGGAAGGGAGACTGAACACTGAAGCTTTCTTT. Amino acids: CASSREGRLNTEAFF.

The V and J genes are TRBV7-8 and TRBJ2-1, with 8 bases fitting TRBD2. This CDR3 is 16 amino acids long. From germline, CDR1 is SGHVS and CDR2 FQNEAQ. V shed 1 base and J 6 bases; nucleotides not matched to a gene: 8. The CDR3 here is CASSLVNGRASNEQFF. In nucleotides, the CDR3 is TGTGCCAGCAGCTTAGTTAACGGGAGGGCATCCAATGAGCAGTTCTTC. The full variable domain, in which reference TRBV7-8 and TRBJ2-1 provide the parts outside the CDR3, is GAGVSQSPRYKVAKRGQDVALRCDPISGHVSLFWYQQALGQGPEFLTYFQNEAQLDKSGLPSDRFFAERPEGSVSTLKIQRTQQEDSAVYLCASSLVNGRASNEQFFGPGTRLTVL.

This clone was picked up a small number of times. The J gene is TRBJ2-3, the V gene TRBV27; TRBD1 agrees at 7 bases. The CDR3 length is 14 residues. Trimming removed 6 bases from V and 2 bases from J; junction bases left unmatched: 5. Germline V gene sequence: CDR1 MNHEY, CDR2 SMNVEV (reference sequence). As DNA, the CDR3 is TGTGCCAGCAGGACGACAGGGATCACAGATACGCAGTATTTT. It codes for CASRTTGITDTQYF.

The chain combines TRBV11-2 with TRBJ1-5; D ambiguous. The CDR3 totals 15 residues. CDR1 is SGHAT, CDR2 FQNNGV, per germline. V was trimmed by 1 base and J by 3 bases, leaving 10 bases between them. The CDR3 DNA sequence: TGTGCCAGCAGCTTAGGTCCAGGCCTCAATCAGCCCCAGCATTTT. Its translation is CASSLGPGLNQPQHF.

This clone has only a few counts. V usage is TRBV28 and J usage is TRBJ2-7, with 12 bases fitting TRBD1. Germline loops: CDR1 MDHEN, CDR2 SYDVKM. Germline trimming cut 5 bases from V and 6 bases from J; bases unmatched to any gene: 14. This CDR3 spans 17 amino acids. CDR3 nucleotide sequence: TGTGCCAGCAGTCCACCCGGTTTTAGGGACAGGGGGCGCGAGCAGTACTTC. Residues: CASSPPGFRDRGREQYF.

The J gene is TRBJ1-2, the V gene TRBV2, with D hard to call. This CDR3 has 11 amino acids. Germline values: CDR1 SNHLY, CDR2 FYNNEI. Trimming left V 8 bases short and J 8 bases short, with 12 bases between. This chain's CDR3 is CASVTRAGYTF. The CDR3, as DNA: TGTGCCAGCGTGACTAGAGCGGGCTACACCTTC.

This clone was observed a few times. The chain employs TRBV18 and TRBJ2-1; no reliable D call. This CDR3 region has 11 residues. Per the germline V gene, CDR1 is KGHSH and CDR2 is LQKENI. Trimming removed 3 bases from V and 10 bases from J, with 7 bases in between. For the CDR3, the DNA is TGTGCCAGCTCACCCCAGGTAGAGCAGTTCTTC. Its protein product is CASSPQVEQFF. Full variable domain (remainder filled in from reference TRBV18 and TRBJ2-1): NAGVMQNPRHLVRRRGQEARLRCSPMKGHSHVYWYRQLPEEGLKFMVYLQKENIIDESGMPKERFSAEFPKEGPSILRIQQVVRGDSAAYFCASSPQVEQFFGPGTRLTVL.

This clone has just a few counts. The V and J genes are TRBV7-2 and TRBJ1-5, with D possibly TRBD1 on 5 matching bases. Trimming took off 0 bases at V and 7 bases at J, with 13 bases between the two ends. The length of the CDR3 is 15 residues. CDR1 SGHTA and CDR2 FQGNSA come from the germline V gene. The CDR3, as DNA: TGTGCCAGCAGCTTAGCGGCGGGACTAGGGCAGCCCCAGCATTTT. It yields the protein CASSLAAGLGQPQHF.

This chain uses TRBV18 with TRBJ2-5; tentative D call: TRBD1 (6 bases). The CDR3 is made up of 16 amino acids. Per germline, CDR1 KGHSH and CDR2 LQKENI. V lost 4 bases and J 0 bases, leaving 15 bases between the germline ends. In nucleotides, the CDR3 is TGTGCCAGCTCACTTCAACTGACAGGTCACCAAGAGACCCAGTACTTC. Translating gives CASSLQLTGHQETQYF.

The chain couples TRBV29-1 to TRBJ1-1; D is ambiguous. The V gene's germline CDR1 is SQVTM and CDR2 ANQGSEA. The V gene lost 7 bases and the J gene lost 0 bases, with 21 bases spanning the gap. This CDR3 spans 16 amino acids. The CDR3 reads CSAGSEGPGMNTEAFF. In nucleotides, the CDR3 is TGCAGCGCCGGGAGCGAGGGCCCGGGGATGAACACTGAAGCTTTCTTT. The full variable domain, its missing parts supplied by reference TRBV29-1 and TRBJ1-1, is SAVISQKPSRDICQRGTSLTIQCQVDSQVTMMFWYRQQPGQSLTLIATANQGSEATYESGFVIDKFPISRPNLTFSTLTVSNMSPEDSSIYLCSAGSEGPGMNTEAFFGQGTRLTVV.

The gene calls are TRBV6-5 and TRBJ2-1, with 8 bases aligning to TRBD2. The CDR3 contains 14 residues. Losses at the gene ends were 4 bases for V and 3 bases for J; bases not matched to a gene: 2. The germline V gene has CDR1 MNHEY and CDR2 SVGAGI. This CDR3 reads CASSLAGSYNEQFF. The CDR3, as DNA: TGTGCCAGCAGTTTAGCGGGAAGCTACAATGAGCAGTTCTTC.

V usage is TRBV6-6 and J usage is TRBJ1-1; 7 nucleotides align to TRBD1. The CDR3 totals 15 residues. Per the germline V gene, CDR1 is MNHNY and CDR2 is SVGAGI (reference sequence). V lost 2 bases to trimming and J lost 5 bases; unmatched junction nucleotides: 8. CDR3 sequence: CASSYAEQGRTEAFF. The CDR3 bases are TGTGCCAGCAGTTACGCTGAACAGGGGAGGACTGAAGCTTTCTTT.